These T cell receptor beta chains were read from a single sample in a study of T cells after yellow fever vaccination. Via MiXCR, TCRdb re-called the 5' RACE reads, giving one row per CDR3 protein. The sample lists roughly 330,000 distinct CDR3 sequences; roughly 4.3% were seen once. Specimen: PBMCs, collected 5 days after the yellow fever booster vaccination. These receptors came from a man younger than 30 who received the YFV17D yellow fever vaccine. Both conserved end residues are part of each CDR3. The order of the fields is D gene, V gene, J gene, clone size, CDR3 DNA, CDR3 protein. The D gene is left open where the match is weak. Only some rows state a clone size, as once, few, many or a class for expanded clones.

D gene: NA; V gene: TRBV28; J gene: TRBJ1-2; clone size: few; CDR3 DNA: TGTGCCAGCAGTCCTGCCGGGCACAACTATGGCTACACCTTC; CDR3 protein: CASSPAGHNYGYTF
D gene: TRBD1; V gene: TRBV5-4; J gene: TRBJ1-2; clone size: few; CDR3 DNA: TGTGCCAGCAGCATGGGACAGACTAACTATGGCTACACCTTC; CDR3 protein: CASSMGQTNYGYTF
D gene: NA; V gene: TRBV6-1; J gene: TRBJ1-5; clone size: NA; CDR3 DNA: TGTGCCAGCAGTGATTTCCTGGTCTCGGCGGGGCAGCCCCAGCATTTT; CDR3 protein: CASSDFLVSAGQPQHF
D gene: NA; V gene: TRBV19; J gene: TRBJ1-4; clone size: NA; CDR3 DNA: TGTGCCAGTAGTCTAACTCCCGGCGAAAAACTGTTTTTT; CDR3 protein: CASSLTPGEKLFF
D gene: TRBD1; V gene: TRBV24-1; J gene: TRBJ1-3; clone size: few; CDR3 DNA: TGTGCCACCAGTGAACTGAACAGGGGGCCTGGAAACACCATATATTTT; CDR3 protein: CATSELNRGPGNTIYF
D gene: NA; V gene: TRBV5-1; J gene: TRBJ1-1; clone size: few; CDR3 DNA: TGCGCCAGCAGCATCGTGGGGCGGACGAGAACTGAAGCTTTCTTT; CDR3 protein: CASSIVGRTRTEAFF
D gene: NA; V gene: TRBV7-8; J gene: TRBJ2-7; clone size: few; CDR3 DNA: TGTGCCAGCAGCTCCCGCTCCAAAGTCTACGAGCAGTACTTC; CDR3 protein: CASSSRSKVYEQYF
D gene: NA; V gene: TRBV20-1; J gene: TRBJ1-6; clone size: few; CDR3 DNA: TGCAGTGCTAGAGTGGGCAACCCATTAGGACCCCTCCACTTT; CDR3 protein: CSARVGNPLGPLHF
D gene: TRBD1; V gene: TRBV30; J gene: TRBJ2-3; clone size: few; CDR3 DNA: TGTGCCTGGAGTCAGGGGGGCACAGATACGCAGTATTTT; CDR3 protein: CAWSQGGTDTQYF
D gene: TRBD2; V gene: TRBV4-3; J gene: TRBJ2-3; clone size: NA; CDR3 DNA: TGCGCCAGCAGCCAAGGACTAGCGGGGGCCTACTGGGCCACAGATACGCAGTATTTT; CDR3 protein: CASSQGLAGAYWATDTQYF
D gene: NA; V gene: TRBV18; J gene: TRBJ2-3; clone size: few; CDR3 DNA: TGTGCCAGCTCACCACTTCCGTACACAGGCTACACAGATACGCAGTATTTT; CDR3 protein: CASSPLPYTGYTDTQYF
D gene: NA; V gene: TRBV28; J gene: TRBJ1-1; clone size: many; CDR3 DNA: TGTGCCAGCAGTTTCGGTGGAAGGCCTGAAGCTTTCTTT; CDR3 protein: CASSFGGRPEAFF
D gene: NA; V gene: TRBV28; J gene: TRBJ2-3; clone size: many; CDR3 DNA: TGTGCCAGCAGTACCTCCGGGACCCAGGGGTTAGATACGCAGTATTTT; CDR3 protein: CASSTSGTQGLDTQYF
D gene: TRBD1; V gene: TRBV9; J gene: TRBJ2-7; clone size: many; CDR3 DNA: TGTGCCAGCAGCTCCCCCCCCGGGACAGGGTCCCACGAGCAGTACTTC; CDR3 protein: CASSSPPGTGSHEQYF
D gene: NA; V gene: TRBV4-1; J gene: TRBJ1-1; clone size: many; CDR3 DNA: TGCGCCAGCACCCTTTCCGAAGGGGTTTCTGAAGCTTTCTTT; CDR3 protein: CASTLSEGVSEAFF
D gene: NA; V gene: TRBV9; J gene: TRBJ2-7; clone size: NA; CDR3 DNA: TGTGCCAGCAGCCCTTTTGACTCGGGGGAGCAGTACTTC; CDR3 protein: CASSPFDSGEQYF
D gene: NA; V gene: TRBV7-9; J gene: TRBJ1-1; clone size: few; CDR3 DNA: TGTGCCAGCAGCACCCAGTATAGCTACACTGAAGCTTTCTTT; CDR3 protein: CASSTQYSYTEAFF
D gene: TRBD1; V gene: TRBV19; J gene: TRBJ2-2; clone size: few; CDR3 DNA: TGTGCCAGTAGTACGAGAGGACAGGGTGGTGGCGGGGAGCTGTTTTTT; CDR3 protein: CASSTRGQGGGGELFF
D gene: NA; V gene: TRBV11-1; J gene: TRBJ2-7; clone size: NA; CDR3 DNA: TGTGCCAGCAGCCGGAGGGGGCTGGGGGGCTTCTCCTACGAGCAGTACTTC; CDR3 protein: CASSRRGLGGFSYEQYF
D gene: TRBD1; V gene: TRBV20-1; J gene: TRBJ2-5; clone size: few; CDR3 DNA: TGCAGTGCTAGGGTGTGGGGGACAGGGGGCGGAGAGACCCAGTACTTC; CDR3 protein: CSARVWGTGGGETQYF
D gene: NA; V gene: TRBV5-5; J gene: TRBJ1-2; clone size: few; CDR3 DNA: TGTGCCAGCAGCCCGAGCAGGGGTGGCTACACCTTC; CDR3 protein: CASSPSRGGYTF
D gene: NA; V gene: TRBV5-1; J gene: TRBJ1-1; clone size: few; CDR3 DNA: TGCGCCAGCAGCGCGAGGGCGGTGAACACTGAAGCTTTCTTT; CDR3 protein: CASSARAVNTEAFF
D gene: TRBD1; V gene: TRBV9; J gene: TRBJ1-2; clone size: few; CDR3 DNA: TGTGCCAGCAGCGTAGAGCCAGGGGGGCACTATGGCTACACCTTC; CDR3 protein: CASSVEPGGHYGYTF
D gene: NA; V gene: TRBV29-1; J gene: TRBJ2-2; clone size: many; CDR3 DNA: TGCAGCGTTGAAGTCACAGGGACCGGGGAGCTGTTTTTT; CDR3 protein: CSVEVTGTGELFF
D gene: TRBD1; V gene: TRBV19; J gene: TRBJ2-2; clone size: NA; CDR3 DNA: TGTGCCACTACGGAGGACCGGGACAGGAACACCGGGGAGCTGTTTTTT; CDR3 protein: CATTEDRDRNTGELFF
D gene: NA; V gene: TRBV3-1; J gene: TRBJ1-2; clone size: NA; CDR3 DNA: TGTGCCAGCAGCCAAGTTGGCCGATTCTATGGCTACACCTTC; CDR3 protein: CASSQVGRFYGYTF
D gene: NA; V gene: TRBV20-1; J gene: TRBJ2-2; clone size: few; CDR3 DNA: TGCAGTGCTAGAGATCTGGGAAGACTCACCGGGGAGCTGTTTTTT; CDR3 protein: CSARDLGRLTGELFF
D gene: NA; V gene: TRBV7-6; J gene: TRBJ2-3; clone size: NA; CDR3 DNA: TGTGCCAGCAGCCAGGGCGTTGGAGATACGCAGTATTTT; CDR3 protein: CASSQGVGDTQYF
D gene: NA; V gene: TRBV19; J gene: TRBJ1-5; clone size: NA; CDR3 DNA: TGTGCCAGTAGTATAAGTGGTGTGGGGAATAGCAATCAGCCCCAGCATTTT; CDR3 protein: CASSISGVGNSNQPQHF
D gene: NA; V gene: TRBV23-1; J gene: TRBJ2-2; clone size: NA; CDR3 DNA: TGCGCCAGCAGACATACCGGGACGGGCCCGAACACCGGGGAGCTGTTTTTT; CDR3 protein: CASRHTGTGPNTGELFF
D gene: TRBD2; V gene: TRBV15; J gene: TRBJ2-1; clone size: few; CDR3 DNA: TGTGCCACCAGCAGAGCGGTGACTAGCGGGGGGGGAAGCAATGAGCAGTTCTTC; CDR3 protein: CATSRAVTSGGGSNEQFF
D gene: NA; V gene: TRBV11-2; J gene: TRBJ1-2; clone size: NA; CDR3 DNA: TGTGCCAGCAGCTCCACAGACAGCTACTATGGCTACACCTTC; CDR3 protein: CASSSTDSYYGYTF
D gene: NA; V gene: TRBV20-1; J gene: TRBJ2-3; clone size: NA; CDR3 DNA: TGCAGCGCCTTACAGGGAAACACAGATACGCAGTATTTT; CDR3 protein: CSALQGNTDTQYF
D gene: TRBD1; V gene: TRBV12-3/TRBV12-4; J gene: TRBJ2-3; clone size: many; CDR3 DNA: TGTGCCAGCAGGGGGGACAGGGTCGCAGATACGCAGTATTTT; CDR3 protein: CASRGDRVADTQYF
D gene: NA; V gene: TRBV20-1; J gene: TRBJ2-5; clone size: few; CDR3 DNA: TGCAGTGCTAGAGATCACCGGGGTCAAGAGACCCAGTACTTC; CDR3 protein: CSARDHRGQETQYF
D gene: TRBD1; V gene: TRBV24-1; J gene: TRBJ2-1; clone size: NA; CDR3 DNA: TGTGCCACCAGTGGTTGGGGACAGGGGTCCTACAATGAGCAGTTCTTC; CDR3 protein: CATSGWGQGSYNEQFF
D gene: TRBD2; V gene: TRBV7-2; J gene: TRBJ2-4; clone size: many; CDR3 DNA: TGTGCCAGCAGCGTCGGACTAGCGGGGGGAAACATTCAGTACTTC; CDR3 protein: CASSVGLAGGNIQYF
D gene: NA; V gene: TRBV29-1; J gene: TRBJ1-2; clone size: NA; CDR3 DNA: TGCAGCGTTTCCTCGGGGAGGGGCGGAGACTATGGCTACACCTTC; CDR3 protein: CSVSSGRGGDYGYTF
D gene: NA; V gene: TRBV30; J gene: TRBJ2-1; clone size: NA; CDR3 DNA: TGTGCCTGGGCGGGGGCGGGGGATGAGCAGTTCTTC; CDR3 protein: CAWAGAGDEQFF
D gene: NA; V gene: TRBV7-9; J gene: TRBJ2-2; clone size: NA; CDR3 DNA: TGTGCCAGCAGCCCAGTCGGGCGAGCGAACACCGGGGAGCTGTTTTTT; CDR3 protein: CASSPVGRANTGELFF
D gene: TRBD1; V gene: TRBV7-8; J gene: TRBJ2-5; clone size: NA; CDR3 DNA: TGTGCCAGCACCCTAGGGGGCGGACAGACCCAGTACTTC; CDR3 protein: CASTLGGGQTQYF